Below, 32 T cell receptor beta chains from the same sample are listed, as sequenced in a study of Graves' ophthalmopathy and Graves' hyperthyroidism. Beta-chain TCR CDR3 regions were amplified from RNA transcripts. First-round RT-PCR employed HTBI primers, with a second-round multiplex PCR after it. TCRdb recomputed calls from the multiplex PCR reads with MiXCR, one row per CDR3 protein. The table records about 740,000 distinct CDR3 sequences, 35% to 50% of them present only once. The sample was peripheral blood. The receptors shown here come from an adult man with Graves' ophthalmopathy.

The chain joins TRBV11-2 to TRBJ1-5, with D uncertain. Germline CDR1 is SGHAT and CDR2 is FQNNGV. The CDR3 totals 14 residues. Between the trimmed V and J ends, which lost 5 bases and 6 bases, there was a span of 14 bases. CDR3 region: CASSPRSGVQPQHF. CDR3 coding DNA: TGTGCCAGCAGCCCGAGATCGGGAGTTCAGCCCCAGCATTTT.

This clonotype was detected ten times or more. This chain joins TRBV7-2 and TRBJ2-7; no reliable D call. This CDR3 region has 15 residues. Trimming removed 7 bases at V and 2 bases at J, with 18 bases between. Germline CDR1 is SGHTA and CDR2 is FQGNSA. This chain's CDR3 is CASILNALPTYEQYF. The CDR3 DNA reads TGTGCCAGCATCCTTAACGCACTACCAACCTACGAGCAGTACTTC.

Comments on this clonotype: A read error may account for a junction end that differs from germline. The chain combines TRBV5-4 with TRBJ1-6; TRBD1 agrees at 7 bases. Germline V gives CDR1 SGHNT, CDR2 YYREEE (reference sequence). The length of the CDR3 is 15 residues. The CDR3 loop is CASSLAGGHNSPPHF. The DNA for the CDR3 is TGTGCCAGCAGCCTCGCAGGGGGGCATAATTCACCCCCCCACTTT.

The J gene is TRBJ2-5, the V gene TRBV9, with 8 bases that match TRBD1. There are 15 residues in the CDR3. The J segment lost 5 bases and the V segment lost 4 bases, leaving 10 bases of the junction unmatched. The germline V gene has CDR1 SGDLS and CDR2 YYNGEE. The CDR3 coding sequence is TGTGCCAGCAGCCAAAGTTCAGGGGGCTGGGAGACCCAGTACTTC. Its protein product is CASSQSSGGWETQYF.

In its sample, this clonotype was seen many times. The chain carries TRBV29-1 and TRBJ2-5; D is perhaps TRBD1 (6 bases). Germline lookup yields CDR1 SQVTM and CDR2 ANQGSEA. V was cut by 4 bases and J by 6 bases, with 12 bases left in between. The CDR3 extends over 12 amino acids. The CDR3 here is CSVAGAKKTQYF. The CDR3, as DNA: TGCAGCGTTGCAGGGGCGAAGAAGACCCAGTACTTC. The full variable domain, with the rest looked up from reference TRBV29-1 and TRBJ2-5, is SAVISQKPSRDICQRGTSLTIQCQVDSQVTMMFWYRQQPGQSLTLIATANQGSEATYESGFVIDKFPISRPNLTFSTLTVSNMSPEDSSIYLCSVAGAKKTQYFGPGTRLLVL.

The table lists this clonotype with many counts. The rearrangement joins TRBV29-1 to TRBJ1-2, with a tentative D call TRBD1 (5 bases). CDR1 SQVTM and CDR2 ANQGSEA come from the germline V gene. The V and J ends lost 7 bases and 4 bases respectively, with 19 bases between them. There are 14 residues in the CDR3. The CDR3 reads CSAFSGRERYGYTF. The CDR3 bases are TGCAGCGCCTTCTCGGGCAGGGAACGCTATGGCTACACCTTC.

This clonotype was detected ten times or more. The chain recombines TRBV19 with TRBJ1-1; possibly TRBD1 for D (6 bases). Germline CDR1 is LNHDA and CDR2 is SQIVND (reference sequence). Trimming took off 4 bases at V and 5 bases at J, with 14 bases between the two ends. The CDR3 is 14 amino acids. The CDR3 DNA sequence: TGTGCCAGTAGTACGGGGGCAGGGGAGACTGAAGCTTTCTTT. It codes for CASSTGAGETEAFF.

V is TRBV25-1 and J is TRBJ1-6; D perhaps matches TRBD1 (6 bases). This CDR3 spans 15 amino acids. The germline gives CDR1 MGHDK, CDR2 SYGVNS. Trimming cost V 6 bases and J 9 bases, with 18 bases left between them. In DNA form, the CDR3 reads TGTGCCAGCAGGTTGACGCAGGGGTTTGGTTCACCCCTCCACTTT. It codes for CASRLTQGFGSPLHF.

The rearrangement links TRBV18 to TRBJ1-4, with D maybe TRBD1 (6 bases). V lost 4 bases to trimming and J lost 3 bases, with 12 bases between them. Germline V gene sequence: CDR1 KGHSH, CDR2 LQKENI. The CDR3 is 15 residues long. CDR3 region: CASSLQDSPNEKLFF. For the CDR3, the DNA is TGTGCCAGCTCACTTCAGGACAGCCCTAATGAAAAACTGTTTTTT.

This clonotype appeared a few times. J is TRBJ1-1 and V is TRBV2; 11 nucleotides line up with TRBD1. V shed 8 bases, J shed 5 bases, and the junction held 19 bases outside the gene matches. CDR1 SNHLY and CDR2 FYNNEI come from the germline V gene. The CDR3 is 18 residues long. CDR3 loop: CASGKSRTGGAGETEAFF. The CDR3 nucleotides are TGTGCCAGCGGTAAAAGTAGGACAGGGGGCGCGGGAGAAACTGAAGCTTTCTTT.

This clonotype was seen only a few times. V usage is TRBV9 and J usage is TRBJ1-2; D possibly corresponds to TRBD1 (6 bases). The CDR3 is 14 amino acids. Trimming took off 5 bases at V and 6 bases at J, with 17 bases between the two ends. Germline V lookup: CDR1 SGDLS, CDR2 YYNGEE. In DNA form, the CDR3 reads TGTGCCAGCAGTTTCACAGGGAGAGTTCATGGCTACACCTTC. This gives the protein CASSFTGRVHGYTF.

This clonotype was recorded a few times. The CDR3 region is CASSLRPSGTVSGYTF. DNA for the CDR3: TGTGCCAGCAGCTTAAGGCCCTCTGGGACAGTTAGTGGCTACACCTTC. V and J are TRBV7-9 and TRBJ1-2; 7 bases are shared with TRBD1. V was pared by 2 bases and J by 7 bases, with 13 bases of the junction left unmatched. The CDR3 loop spans 16 amino acids. The V gene's germline CDR1 is SEHNR and CDR2 FQNEAQ (reference sequence).

Remarks on this clonotype: The junction and the germline gene differ at one end; a read error may be behind it. The V call is TRBV24-1, the J call TRBJ1-5; 7 positions agree with TRBD1. The length of the CDR3 is 15 residues. CDR1 and CDR2 from the germline V gene are KGHDR and SFDVKD. The CDR3 sequence: CASSSTGSGDQPQHF. The CDR3, as DNA: TGTGCCAGCAGTTCGACAGGGTCAGGGGATCAGCCCCAGCATTTT.

This clonotype was observed at least ten times. This chain links TRBV28 with TRBJ1-2; 9 nucleotides line up with TRBD1. With 8 bases clipped from V and 4 bases from J, the junction kept 8 bases outside the gene matches. The CDR3 loop spans 14 amino acids. CDR1 and CDR2 (germline): MDHEN, SYDVKM. The CDR3 bases are TGTGCCAGCGGCGGCTGGGACAGGGTCTATGGCTACACCTTC. This sequence encodes CASGGWDRVYGYTF.

The chain recombines TRBV7-2 with TRBJ1-1, with a possible D match to TRBD1 (6 bases). V was cut by 5 bases and J by 11 bases, with 15 bases left in between. This CDR3 has 12 amino acids. CDR1 is SGHTA and CDR2 is FQGNSA in the germline V gene. The CDR3 nucleotides are TGTGCCAGCAGCCCGTACAGGGCATTGGCTTTCTTT. Protein sequence: CASSPYRALAFF.

The gene calls are TRBV2 and TRBJ2-5; D is possibly TRBD1 or TRBD2 (5 bases each). The V end was cut by 4 bases, the J end by 4 bases, with 13 bases between. Germline CDR1 reads SNHLY; CDR2 reads FYNNEI. The CDR3 covers 14 residues. The CDR3 sequence is CASSGDGGRETQYF. Here the CDR3 DNA reads TGTGCCAGCAGTGGGGACGGCGGTCGAGAGACCCAGTACTTC.

A few counts support this clonotype. This sequence joins TRBV4-1 and TRBJ1-1, with D perhaps TRBD1 (6 bases). CDR3 length: 12 residues. Looked up from germline, CDR1 is MGHRA and CDR2 is YSYEKL. The V end lost 4 bases, the J end lost 7 bases, and 10 bases lay between the germline ends. In DNA, the CDR3 is TGCGCCAGCAGCCCAAACAGGGTTGAAGCTTTCTTT. Its translation is CASSPNRVEAFF.

This clonotype has a count of ten or more. This sequence joins TRBV7-9 and TRBJ1-2; D may be TRBD1 (6 bases). The CDR3 runs 13 residues. The germline V gene has CDR1 SEHNR and CDR2 FQNEAQ (reference sequence). Trimming stripped 5 bases from V and 6 bases from J, with 13 bases between. CDR3 protein: CASSTTGFDGYTF. CDR3 in DNA: TGTGCCAGCAGCACCACAGGGTTCGATGGCTACACCTTC.

At least ten counts were recorded for this clonotype. The chain combines TRBV7-2 with TRBJ1-1; weak D call: TRBD1 (5 bases). V was shortened by 5 bases and J by 8 bases, with 12 bases between the two germline ends. Germline loops: CDR1 SGHTA, CDR2 FQGNSA. CDR3 length: 12 residues. CDR3 residues: CASSPGTREAFF. Here the CDR3 DNA reads TGTGCCAGCAGCCCCGGGACGCGGGAAGCTTTCTTT.

As for this clonotype: Germline is not matched at one junction end, which may reflect a read error. The chain employs TRBV10-2 and TRBJ1-2; 7 bases align to TRBD1. Germline CDR1 reads WSHSY; CDR2 reads SAAADI. This CDR3 comprises 16 residues. The CDR3 protein is CASSARDLGQNYGYTF. In DNA form, the CDR3 reads TGTGCCAGCAGTGCTAGAGACCTGGGACAGAACTATGGCTACACCTTC.

The chain recombines TRBV7-9 with TRBJ2-7, with TRBD1 matching 9 bases. With V trimmed by 5 bases and J by 3 bases, 8 bases remained unmatched. CDR1 is SEHNR and CDR2 is FQNEAQ in the germline V gene (reference sequence). The CDR3 has 15 residues. The CDR3 sequence is CASSGGPGQGYEQYF. The CDR3 DNA is TGTGCCAGCAGCGGGGGACCGGGACAGGGCTACGAGCAGTACTTC. The full variable domain, completed using reference TRBV7-9 and TRBJ2-7, is DTGVSQNPRHKITKRGQNVTFRCDPISEHNRLYWYRQTLGQGPEFLTYFQNEAQLEKSRLLSDRFSAERPKGSFSTLEIQRTEQGDSAMYLCASSGGPGQGYEQYFGPGTRLTVT.

This clonotype was seen only a few times. The chain carries TRBV10-3 and TRBJ2-3, with a tentative D call TRBD2 (5 bases). V lost 2 bases, J lost 0 bases, and 9 bases lay in between. From germline, CDR1 is ENHRY and CDR2 SYGVKD. This CDR3 comprises 15 residues. CDR3 bases: TGTGCCATCAGTGAGAGGCTAGCAAGCACAGATACGCAGTATTTT. Translating gives CAISERLASTDTQYF.

V usage is TRBV25-1 and J usage is TRBJ2-2; D may be TRBD1 (6 bases). Germline CDR1 and CDR2: MGHDK and SYGVNS. This CDR3 contains 11 residues. V dropped 11 bases and J dropped 6 bases, with 10 bases sitting between them. CDR3: CACHRAGELFF. In nucleotides, the CDR3 is TGTGCCTGCCACAGGGCCGGGGAGCTGTTTTTT. The variable domain in full, with the rest retrieved from reference TRBV25-1 and TRBJ2-2, is EADIYQTPRYLVIGTGKKITLECSQTMGHDKMYWYQQDPGMELHLIHYSYGVNSTEKGDLSSESTVSRIRTEHFPLTLESARPSHTSQYLCACHRAGELFFGEGSRLTVL.

This clonotype was seen at least ten times. The chain has TRBV25-1 and TRBJ2-2; D is ambiguous. This CDR3 is built from 13 residues. Germline CDR1 is MGHDK and CDR2 is SYGVNS. V lost 5 bases, J lost 3 bases, and 7 bases lay in between. CDR3 sequence reads: CASSYSYTGELFF. The CDR3, as DNA: TGTGCCAGCAGTTACTCTTACACCGGGGAGCTGTTTTTT.

The CDR3: CARTSGGPDSYEQYF. CDR3 sequence (DNA): TGTGCTAGGACTAGCGGGGGCCCCGACTCCTACGAGCAGTACTTC. The chain recombines TRBV19 with TRBJ2-7; TRBD2 agrees at 13 bases. The length of the CDR3 is 15 residues. The germline gives CDR1 LNHDA, CDR2 SQIVND (reference sequence). Filled out from reference TRBV19 and TRBJ2-7, the complete variable domain reads DGGITQSPKYLFRKEGQNVTLSCEQNLNHDAMYWYRQDPGQGLRLIYYSQIVNDFQKGDIAEGYSVSREKKESFPLTVTSAQKNPTAFYLCARTSGGPDSYEQYFGPGTRLTVT.

V is TRBV20-1 and J is TRBJ2-7; D is unresolved. The CDR3 consists of 13 residues. Germline V gene lookup returns CDR1 DFQATT and CDR2 SNEGSKA (reference sequence). V was trimmed by 0 bases and J by 5 bases, leaving 11 bases between them. The CDR3 here is CSARDPSWNEQYF. The CDR3 DNA is TGCAGTGCTAGAGATCCCAGCTGGAACGAGCAGTACTTC.

This chain joins TRBV29-1 and TRBJ1-2, with TRBD1 matching 7 bases. The V gene end was trimmed by 7 bases and the J gene end by 6 bases; junction bases not matched to a gene: 11. The germline V gene has CDR1 SQVTM and CDR2 ANQGSEA. The CDR3 covers 13 residues. The CDR3 DNA reads as TGCAGCGCCAGCAGCCGACAGGGTGATGGCTACACCTTC. Translated: CSASSRQGDGYTF.

A note on this clonotype: The CDR3 ends on some other residue instead of the conserved phenylalanine or tryptophan, so this is likely a read error. The limits of the CDR3 on the DNA are not certain, so only TCRdb's listed CDR3 is given. The chain joins TRBV21-1 to TRBJ1-6; the table names TRBD1, a call not compared with the DNA. TRBV21-1 is termed a pseudogene. The CDR3 has 14 residues if both end residues are counted. The CDR3 loop is CASSSIAGDSPLHL.

This clonotype was observed at least ten times. The V and J genes are TRBV2 and TRBJ1-5; D is unresolved. V was trimmed by 4 bases and J by 5 bases, leaving 15 bases between them. Germline loops: CDR1 SNHLY, CDR2 FYNNEI. The CDR3 runs 15 residues. CDR3 nucleotide sequence: TGTGCCAGCAGTGTAAGAGGGTTGGGCTATCAGCCCCAGCATTTT. Protein product: CASSVRGLGYQPQHF.

V usage is TRBV20-1 and J usage is TRBJ1-1; D might be TRBD1 (5 bases). Germline loops: CDR1 DFQATT, CDR2 SNEGSKA (reference sequence). The CDR3 is made up of 15 amino acids. Trimming shortened V by 4 bases and J by 4 bases, and 19 bases separated the two germline ends. The CDR3 coding sequence is TGCAGTGCTATTGGAGACAGCCTACAAACCACTGAAGCTTTCTTT. This gives the protein CSAIGDSLQTTEAFF.

This clonotype was counted between two and nine times. This chain connects TRBV6-6 to TRBJ2-7; D gene ambiguous. The germline V gene encodes CDR1 MNHNY and CDR2 SVGAGI (reference sequence). Trimming pared 0 bases from V and 7 bases from J, leaving 7 bases between. The CDR3 has 12 residues. CDR3 DNA: TGTGCCAGCAGTTACTCCGGTCAAGAGCAGTACTTC. This sequence encodes CASSYSGQEQYF.

The chain has TRBV4-2 and TRBJ1-1, with D possibly TRBD1 on 6 matching bases. The CDR3 has 17 amino acids. Germline V lookup: CDR1 LGHNA, CDR2 YNFKEQ. V lost 1 base and J 1 base, leaving 16 bases between the germline ends. This chain's CDR3 is CASSQVSPRGRNTEAFF. The CDR3 nucleotides read TGTGCCAGCAGCCAAGTTTCCCCCAGGGGAAGGAACACTGAAGCTTTCTTT.